What follows describes a single T cell receptor (beta chain). Its antigen remains unknown. The assay was immunoSEQ multiplex PCR, and TCRdb's table has in-frame clones only and misses some. Of about 100,000 clones listed, around 90% are singletons. This sample was included in a study of siplizumab effects on memory and regulatory T cells. This CDR3 has 15 residues. Germline CDR1 is MGHDK and CDR2 is SYGVNS. Trimming stripped 3 bases from V and 2 bases from J, with 13 bases between. Study outcomes and limitations: Contribution to the alloresponse seemed major for naive T cells, which also seemed more diverse than memory cells.

The chain uses TRBV25-1 and TRBJ2-5; tentative D call: TRBD1 (6 bases). The sample consisted of non-Treg CD4+ T cells sorted from blood. This receptor was identified in a human donor in good health. The CDR3 DNA reads TGTGCCAGCAGTGATGGACAGTCTCTTCAAGAGACCCAGTACTTC. The encoded protein is CASSDGQSLQETQYF.